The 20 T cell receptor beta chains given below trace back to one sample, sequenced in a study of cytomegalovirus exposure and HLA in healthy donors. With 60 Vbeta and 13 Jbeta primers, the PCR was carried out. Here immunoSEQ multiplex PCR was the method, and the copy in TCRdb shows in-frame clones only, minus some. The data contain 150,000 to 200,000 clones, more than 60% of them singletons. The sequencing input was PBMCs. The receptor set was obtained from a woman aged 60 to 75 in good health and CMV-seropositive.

CDR3 bases: TGTGCCAGCAGCCCCCGGCGACAGGGGGCGAACACCGGGGAGCTGTTTTTT. Its translation is CASSPRRQGANTGELFF. The chain joins TRBV11-3 to TRBJ2-2; 9 bases are a match to TRBD1. Germline CDR1 is SGHNT and CDR2 is YENEEA. The length of the CDR3 is 17 residues. Germline trimming cut 5 bases from V and 0 bases from J; bases unmatched to any gene: 7.

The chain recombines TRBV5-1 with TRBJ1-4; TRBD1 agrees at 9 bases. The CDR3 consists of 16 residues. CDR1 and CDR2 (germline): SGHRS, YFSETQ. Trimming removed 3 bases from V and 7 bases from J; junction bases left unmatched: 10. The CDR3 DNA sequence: TGCGCCAGCAGCTGGACAGGGGAAGGTTATGGTGAAAAACTGTTTTTT. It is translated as CASSWTGEGYGEKLFF.

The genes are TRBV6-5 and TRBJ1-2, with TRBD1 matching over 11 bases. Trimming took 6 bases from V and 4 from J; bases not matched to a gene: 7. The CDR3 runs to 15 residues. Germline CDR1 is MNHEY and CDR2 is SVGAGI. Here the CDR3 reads CASSRSGTGGYGYTF. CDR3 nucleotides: TGTGCCAGCAGCCGATCCGGGACAGGGGGCTATGGCTACACCTTC.

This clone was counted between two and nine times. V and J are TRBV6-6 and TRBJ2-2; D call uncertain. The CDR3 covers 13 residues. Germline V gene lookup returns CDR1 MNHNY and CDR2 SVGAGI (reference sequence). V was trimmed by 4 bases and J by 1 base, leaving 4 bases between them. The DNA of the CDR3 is TGTGCCAGCAGTTTCAAGAACACCGGGGAGCTGTTTTTT. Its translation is CASSFKNTGELFF.

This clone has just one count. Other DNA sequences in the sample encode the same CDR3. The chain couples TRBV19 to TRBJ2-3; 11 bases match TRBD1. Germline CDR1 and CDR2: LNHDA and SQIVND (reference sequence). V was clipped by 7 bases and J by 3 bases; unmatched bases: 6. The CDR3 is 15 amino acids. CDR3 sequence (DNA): TGTGCCAGTACCCGGACAGGGGGCGGTACAGATACGCAGTATTTT. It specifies CASTRTGGGTDTQYF. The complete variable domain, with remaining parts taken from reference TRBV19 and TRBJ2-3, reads DGGITQSPKYLFRKEGQNVTLSCEQNLNHDAMYWYRQDPGQGLRLIYYSQIVNDFQKGDIAEGYSVSREKKESFPLTVTSAQKNPTAFYLCASTRTGGGTDTQYFGPGTRLTVL.

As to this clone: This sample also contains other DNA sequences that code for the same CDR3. The chain's CDR3 is CASRSLQGSGNTIYF. Here the CDR3 DNA reads TGTGCCAGCAGATCCCTACAGGGGAGTGGAAACACCATATATTTT. The V call is TRBV27, the J call TRBJ1-3, with 7 bases matching TRBD1. In germline, CDR1 is MNHEY, CDR2 SMNVEV (reference sequence). Trimming at V came to 6 bases and at J to 3 bases, leaving 8 bases not matched to a gene. The CDR3 has 15 amino acids.

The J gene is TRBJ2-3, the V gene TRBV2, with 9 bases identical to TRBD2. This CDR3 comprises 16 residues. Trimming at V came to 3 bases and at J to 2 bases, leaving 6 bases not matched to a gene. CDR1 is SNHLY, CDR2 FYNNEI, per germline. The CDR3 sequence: CASSEVAGGITDTQYF. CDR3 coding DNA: TGTGCCAGCAGTGAGGTGGCGGGGGGGATCACAGATACGCAGTATTTT.

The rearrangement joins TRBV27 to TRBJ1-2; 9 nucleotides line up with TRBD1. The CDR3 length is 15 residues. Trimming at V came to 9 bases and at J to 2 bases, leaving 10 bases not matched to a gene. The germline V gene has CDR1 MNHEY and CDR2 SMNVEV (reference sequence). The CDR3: CASSTYRGQNYGYTF. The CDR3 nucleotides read TGTGCCAGTTCTACCTACAGGGGGCAGAACTATGGCTACACCTTC.

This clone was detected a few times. In DNA form, the CDR3 reads TGTGCCAGCAGCAAACACGGGACAGGGTTCTACGAGCAGTACTTC. Protein: CASSKHGTGFYEQYF. V and J are TRBV13 and TRBJ2-7; 9 positions agree with TRBD1. This CDR3 is 15 amino acids long. CDR1 PRHDT and CDR2 FYEKMQ come from the germline V gene (reference sequence). V gave up 5 bases and J gave up 3 bases; unmatched junction bases: 8. Full variable domain (missing parts from reference TRBV13 and TRBJ2-7): AAGVIQSPRHLIKEKRETATLKCYPIPRHDTVYWYQQGPGQDPQFLISFYEKMQSDKGSIPDRFSAQQFSDYHSELNMSSLELGDSALYFCASSKHGTGFYEQYFGPGTRLTVT.

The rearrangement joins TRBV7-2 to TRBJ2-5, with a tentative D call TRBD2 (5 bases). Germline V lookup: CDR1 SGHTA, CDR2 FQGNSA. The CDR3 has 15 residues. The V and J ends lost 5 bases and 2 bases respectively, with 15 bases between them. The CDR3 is CASSPTDWDQETQYF. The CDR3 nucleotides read TGTGCCAGCAGCCCGACGGACTGGGATCAAGAGACCCAGTACTTC.

In nucleotides, the CDR3 is TGTGCCAGCAGACACCTTGGACAGGGGGCCTTGGAGCAGTACTTC. This encodes CASRHLGQGALEQYF. This sequence joins TRBV6-5 and TRBJ2-7, with 11 positions matching TRBD1. This CDR3 has 15 residues. From germline, CDR1 is MNHEY and CDR2 SVGAGI. V was clipped by 6 bases and J by 7 bases; unmatched bases: 11.

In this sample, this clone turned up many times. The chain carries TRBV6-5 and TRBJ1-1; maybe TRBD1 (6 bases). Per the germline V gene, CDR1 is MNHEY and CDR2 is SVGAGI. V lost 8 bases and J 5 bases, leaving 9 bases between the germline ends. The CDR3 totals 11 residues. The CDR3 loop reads CASQRGTEAFF. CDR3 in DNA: TGTGCCAGCCAAAGGGGGACTGAAGCTTTCTTT.

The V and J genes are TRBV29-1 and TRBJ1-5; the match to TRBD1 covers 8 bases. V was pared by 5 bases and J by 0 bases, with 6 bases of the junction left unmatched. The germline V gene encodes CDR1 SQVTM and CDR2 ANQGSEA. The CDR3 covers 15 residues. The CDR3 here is CSVQQGGGSNQPQHF. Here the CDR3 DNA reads TGCAGCGTTCAACAGGGGGGGGGTAGCAATCAGCCCCAGCATTTT. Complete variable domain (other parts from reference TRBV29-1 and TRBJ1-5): SAVISQKPSRDICQRGTSLTIQCQVDSQVTMMFWYRQQPGQSLTLIATANQGSEATYESGFVIDKFPISRPNLTFSTLTVSNMSPEDSSIYLCSVQQGGGSNQPQHFGDGTRLSIL.

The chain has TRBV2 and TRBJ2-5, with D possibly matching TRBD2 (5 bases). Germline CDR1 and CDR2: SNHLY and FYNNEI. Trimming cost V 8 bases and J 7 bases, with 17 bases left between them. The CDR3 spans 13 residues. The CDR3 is CASPGLYGGTQYF. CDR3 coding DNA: TGTGCCAGCCCTGGCCTTTACGGAGGGACCCAGTACTTC.

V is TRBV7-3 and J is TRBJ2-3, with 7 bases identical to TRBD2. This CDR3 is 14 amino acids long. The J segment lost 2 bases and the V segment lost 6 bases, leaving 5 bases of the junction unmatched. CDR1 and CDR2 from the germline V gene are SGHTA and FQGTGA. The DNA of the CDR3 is TGTGCCAGCAGTCTCGGGACTAACACAGATACGCAGTATTTT. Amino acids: CASSLGTNTDTQYF.

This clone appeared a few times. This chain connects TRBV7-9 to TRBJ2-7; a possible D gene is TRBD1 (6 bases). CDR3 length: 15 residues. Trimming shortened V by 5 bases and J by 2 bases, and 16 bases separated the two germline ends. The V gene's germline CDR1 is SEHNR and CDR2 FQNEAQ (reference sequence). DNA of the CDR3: TGTGCCAGCAGCAGCTTTCGGACAGATCCCTACGAGCAGTACTTC. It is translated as CASSSFRTDPYEQYF.

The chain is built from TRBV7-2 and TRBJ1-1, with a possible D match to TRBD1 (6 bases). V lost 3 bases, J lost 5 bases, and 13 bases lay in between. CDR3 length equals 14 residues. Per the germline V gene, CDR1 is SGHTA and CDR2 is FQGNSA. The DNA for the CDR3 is TGTGCCAGCAGCTTGGCGGGGGCCGAAACTGAAGCTTTCTTT. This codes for CASSLAGAETEAFF.

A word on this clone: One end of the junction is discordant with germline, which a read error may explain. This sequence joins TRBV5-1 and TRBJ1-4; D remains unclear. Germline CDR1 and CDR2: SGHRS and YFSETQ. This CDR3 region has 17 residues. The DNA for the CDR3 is TGCGCCAGCAGTTTGGGTATTGGTGTCAGGCGTAATGAAAAACTGTTTTTT. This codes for CASSLGIGVRRNEKLFF.

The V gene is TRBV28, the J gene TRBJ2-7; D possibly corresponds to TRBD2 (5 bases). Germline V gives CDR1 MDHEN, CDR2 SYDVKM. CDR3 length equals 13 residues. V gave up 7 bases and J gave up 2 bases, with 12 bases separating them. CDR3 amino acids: CASTRGATYEQYF. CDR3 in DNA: TGTGCCAGCACTCGGGGTGCTACCTACGAGCAGTACTTC.

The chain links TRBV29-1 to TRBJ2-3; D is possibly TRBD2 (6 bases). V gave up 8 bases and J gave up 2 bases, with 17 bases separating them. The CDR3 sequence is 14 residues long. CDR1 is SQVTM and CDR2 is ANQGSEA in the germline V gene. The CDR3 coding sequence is TGCAGCACGGGTGGGACTGGCGCCACAGATACGCAGTATTTT. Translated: CSTGGTGATDTQYF.